The clone carrying this T cell receptor beta chain was counted ten times or more. Its antigen is as yet unknown. The CDR3 has 20 residues. Germline CDR1 and CDR2: MNHEY and SVGEGT. J was trimmed by 4 bases and V by 1 base; bases with no gene match: 11. The sample is drawn from a study of T-cell reconstitution after alpha-beta-depleted transplantation in children. General study points: After transplant, high TCRbeta diversity at day 60 in some patients arose from surviving recipient T cells and thymic progenitors. Reportedly, only several hundred clones from non-depleted graft cells drove alpha-beta T-cell counts at about two months.

A TCRbeta library incorporating unique molecular identifiers was prepared. Each CDR3 protein is one row after TCRdb ran MiXCR on the PCR reads. The data hold about 9,200 distinct CDR3 sequences, with about 15% observed a single time. This chain joins TRBV6-2 or TRBV6-3 and TRBJ2-3, with 16 bases matching TRBD2. Sample: PBMCs, mostly from graft donor cells, taken 60 days after TCRalphabeta/CD19-depleted stem cell transplant. This clonotype originated in a male patient younger than 18 who had a stem cell transplant for acute lymphoblastic leukemia, so the T cells may come from the graft donor. CDR3 nucleotide sequence: TGTGCCAGCAGTTACTATGCCGGGACTAGCGGGAGGGCCTCCGCAGATACGCAGTATTTT. Its translation: CASSYYAGTSGRASADTQYF.